The present T cell receptor beta chain was sequenced within a study of OX40 agonist ivuxolimab in advanced cancers. TCRdb keeps only in-frame clones here, not all; method: immunoSEQ multiplex PCR. The top ten clones hold about 0.81% of a sample with around 94,000 clones, 91% of them seen once. Deletions cut 1 base from V and 4 bases from J, with 13 bases between. There are 14 residues in the CDR3. The V gene's germline CDR1 is GTSNPN and CDR2 SVGIG (reference sequence). The starting material was CD4+ or CD8+ T cells sorted from blood, obtained in a trial of the OX40 agonist ivuxolimab. The chain joins TRBV30 to TRBJ1-1; no clear D. This TCR came from an adult with an advanced solid tumor such as melanoma, head and neck, liver or kidney cancer. CDR3 nucleotide sequence: TGTGCCTGGAGTGGTCCCTCTGGGATCACTGAAGCTTTCTTT. This codes for CAWSGPSGITEAFF. The whole variable domain, filled in from reference TRBV30 and TRBJ1-1, reads SQTIHQWPATLVQPVGSPLSLECTVEGTSNPNLYWYRQAAGRGLQLLFYSVGIGQISSEVPQNLSASRPQDRQFILSSKKLLLSDSGFYLCAWSGPSGITEAFFGQGTRLTVV.